The present TCR beta chain was sequenced within a study of blood T cell repertoires in COVID-19. In this sample, this clone turned up a few times. Method: immunoSEQ multiplex PCR; TCRdb's copy keeps in-frame clones and lacks some. The sample includes more than 200,000 clones, approximately 88% seen only once; the top ten take roughly 6%. Germline CDR1 and CDR2: PRHDT and FYEKMQ (reference sequence). V lost 0 bases and J lost 7, with 10 bases in between. The CDR3 is 13 residues long. This clonotype was sampled from a woman aged 25 to 39 with COVID-19, enrolled during active disease. Sequencing used peripheral blood. The chain couples TRBV13 to TRBJ2-7, with no clear D. In DNA, the CDR3 is TGTGCCAGCAGCTTAGGGCGAAGTCGGGAGCAGTACTTC. This translates into CASSLGRSREQYF.